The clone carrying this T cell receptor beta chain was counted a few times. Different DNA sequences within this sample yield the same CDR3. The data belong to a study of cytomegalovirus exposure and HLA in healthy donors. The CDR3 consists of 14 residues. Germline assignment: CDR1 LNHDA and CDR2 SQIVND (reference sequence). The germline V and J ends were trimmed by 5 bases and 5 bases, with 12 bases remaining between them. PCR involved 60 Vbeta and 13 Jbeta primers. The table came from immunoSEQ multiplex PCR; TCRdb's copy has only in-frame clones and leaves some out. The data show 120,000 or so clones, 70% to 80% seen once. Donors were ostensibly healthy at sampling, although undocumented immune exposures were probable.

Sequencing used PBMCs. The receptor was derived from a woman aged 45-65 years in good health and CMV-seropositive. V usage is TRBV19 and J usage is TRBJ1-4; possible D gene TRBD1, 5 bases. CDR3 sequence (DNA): TGTGCCAGTAGTTTCCAGGGCTCGAATGAAAAACTGTTTTTT. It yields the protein CASSFQGSNEKLFF.